This T cell receptor beta chain derives from a study of cytomegalovirus exposure and HLA in healthy donors. The PCR had 60 Vbeta and 13 Jbeta primers. Some clones are missing from TCRdb's copy, which holds only in-frame ones; the method was immunoSEQ multiplex PCR. This sample has approximately 170,000 clones; 68% occur once, and the top ten carry 1.3% to 1.5%. The germline V gene encodes CDR1 MRHNA and CDR2 SNTAGT. The CDR3 is 14 residues long. The V gene end was trimmed by 3 bases and the J gene end by 4 bases; junction bases not matched to a gene: 3. The source of this sequence is a man aged 50 or older in good health and CMV-seronegative. This rearrangement joins TRBV6-4 to TRBJ2-3; TRBD1 aligns across 8 bases. Material for sequencing was PBMCs. CDR3 sequence: CASSEAGGADTQYF. CDR3 DNA sequence: TGTGCCAGCAGTGAGGCAGGGGGCGCAGATACGCAGTATTTT.